A single sample is the source of the 24 T cell receptor beta chains below, sequenced in a study of control samples from healthy donors and cancer patients. Sequenced by immunoSEQ multiplex PCR; TCRdb stores in-frame clones only, minus some. The sample has approximately 110,000 clones, approximately 89% seen once. The sequenced sample consisted of blood. These receptor sequences come from a woman in her late teens or twenties in good health.

V gene TRBV7-8 combines with J gene TRBJ2-5; possible D gene TRBD1, 5 bases. This CDR3 spans 13 amino acids. V gave up 3 bases and J gave up 5 bases, with 10 bases separating them. CDR1 is SGHVS, CDR2 FQNEAQ, per germline. In DNA, the CDR3 is TGTGCCAGCAGCTTTAGGGGCGACGAGACCCAGTACTTC. Translating it yields CASSFRGDETQYF.

DNA of the CDR3: TGTGCCAGCAGTGGCGGCGACAGGGGGCCTACCTACGAGCAGTACTTC. Translated, it gives CASSGGDRGPTYEQYF. This chain links TRBV2 with TRBJ2-7, with TRBD1 matching over 10 bases. V dropped 4 bases and J dropped 2; count of bases not matched to a gene: 8. CDR1 SNHLY and CDR2 FYNNEI come from the germline V gene. The CDR3 sequence is 16 residues long.

The chain uses TRBV30 and TRBJ2-5; no clear D gene. In germline, CDR1 is GTSNPN, CDR2 SVGIG (reference sequence). V lost 0 bases to trimming and J lost 1 base, with 6 bases between them. The length of the CDR3 is 13 residues. The CDR3 coding sequence is TGTGCCTGGAGTGTACGCGTCCAAGAGACCCAGTACTTC. It codes for CAWSVRVQETQYF.

The chain uses TRBV3-1 (or the pseudogene TRBV3-2) and TRBJ1-2; D is possibly TRBD1 (5 bases). Germline CDR1 LGHDT, CDR2 YNNKEL (reference sequence). The CDR3 is made up of 16 amino acids. The V end lost 2 bases, the J end lost 4 bases, and 17 bases lay between the germline ends. CDR3 in amino acids: CASSQRPKGFGYGYTF. The CDR3 nucleotides read TGTGCCAGCAGCCAACGACCTAAGGGGTTTGGCTATGGCTACACCTTC.

The chain recombines TRBV24-1 with TRBJ2-2, with TRBD2 matching over 7 bases. V trimming: 8 bases; J trimming: 4 bases; junction bases outside the gene matches: 6. The CDR3 covers 14 residues. The germline V gene has CDR1 KGHDR and CDR2 SFDVKD. In DNA form, the CDR3 reads TGTGCCACCATGGGACCGGGGGGCACCGGGGAGCTGTTTTTT. Its protein is CATMGPGGTGELFF.

The rearrangement joins TRBV28 to TRBJ2-3; possible D gene TRBD1, 6 bases. CDR1 is MDHEN, CDR2 SYDVKM, per germline. The CDR3 consists of 13 residues. Trimming removed 10 bases at V and 2 bases at J, with 13 bases between. The CDR3 protein is CATNRVITDTQYF. The CDR3 DNA reads as TGTGCCACTAACAGGGTTATCACAGATACGCAGTATTTT.

V gene TRBV28 combines with J gene TRBJ2-7; 7 nucleotides line up with TRBD2. V lost 6 bases, J lost 1 base, and 9 bases stayed unmatched. The CDR3 spans 15 residues. From germline, CDR1 is MDHEN and CDR2 SYDVKM. CDR3 amino acids: CASRRAGTSSYEQYF. The CDR3 region has the DNA TGTGCCAGCAGGCGAGCGGGAACTTCTTCCTACGAGCAGTACTTC.

This clone was seen only a few times. The chain joins TRBV16 to TRBJ1-2; D not certain. Germline-derived CDR1 and CDR2 are KGHSY and FQNENV. The CDR3 extends over 14 amino acids. Deletions cut 4 bases from V and 6 bases from J, with 15 bases between. The CDR3 reads CASSLNGELNGYTF. The CDR3 DNA follows: TGTGCCAGCAGCCTAAACGGCGAATTGAATGGCTACACCTTC.

This chain links TRBV7-2 with TRBJ1-5; D uncertain. The CDR3 length is 13 residues. Germline CDR1 SGHTA, CDR2 FQGNSA. V was clipped by 3 bases and J by 2 bases, with 5 bases between them. The CDR3, as DNA: TGTGCCAGCAGCTTGCAGGGCAATCAGCCCCAGCATTTT. Translating gives CASSLQGNQPQHF.

In its sample, this clone was seen once. The chain links TRBV18 to TRBJ2-3; 11 nucleotides agree with TRBD2. This CDR3 is 16 amino acids long. With 0 bases clipped from V and 3 bases from J, the junction kept 2 bases outside the gene matches. Germline V gene sequence: CDR1 KGHSH, CDR2 LQKENI. The CDR3 reads CASSPPLAGGTDTQYF. CDR3 sequence (DNA): TGTGCCAGCTCACCACCCTTAGCGGGGGGGACAGATACGCAGTATTTT.

This chain joins TRBV19 and TRBJ1-4; D is uncertain. The V gene's germline CDR1 is LNHDA and CDR2 SQIVND (reference sequence). V was pared by 7 bases and J by 5 bases, with 11 bases between. This CDR3 has 13 amino acids. The DNA for the CDR3 is TGTGCCAGTAATCGGGCGCCGAATGAAAAACTGTTTTTT. Translation gives CASNRAPNEKLFF.

The V and J genes are TRBV6-6 and TRBJ2-3; the match to TRBD1 covers 9 bases. This CDR3 region has 16 residues. V gave up 7 bases and J gave up 0 bases; unmatched junction bases: 8. Germline-derived CDR1 and CDR2 are MNHNY and SVGAGI (reference sequence). DNA for the CDR3: TGTGCCAGCACCCCTGGACAGGGGCTGAGCACAGATACGCAGTATTTT. As protein: CASTPGQGLSTDTQYF.

This sequence joins TRBV3-1 (or the pseudogene TRBV3-2) and TRBJ2-7, with D possibly matching TRBD1 (5 bases). V lost 8 bases, J lost 1 base, and 12 bases lay in between. This CDR3 region has 13 residues. CDR1 and CDR2 from the germline V gene are LGHDT and YNNKEL (reference sequence). The CDR3 nucleotides are TGTGCCAGCGGTCAACAGGTATCCTACGAGCAGTACTTC. This codes for CASGQQVSYEQYF.

V is TRBV7-2 and J is TRBJ2-3, with unresolved D. The CDR3 runs 14 residues. Germline-derived CDR1 and CDR2 are SGHTA and FQGNSA. Deletions cut 5 bases from V and 5 bases from J, with 14 bases between. CDR3: CASSPRPAQDTQYF. DNA for the CDR3: TGTGCCAGCAGCCCCCGCCCGGCACAAGATACGCAGTATTTT.

The chain joins TRBV15 to TRBJ2-3, with D possibly matching TRBD2 (7 bases). Trimming shortened V by 3 bases and J by 3 bases, and 22 bases separated the two germline ends. Looked up from germline, CDR1 is LNHNV and CDR2 is YYDKDF (reference sequence). The CDR3 runs to 18 residues. CDR3 DNA sequence: TGTGCCACCAGCAGTCGACTGGGGGCGGGGGTCAAAACAGATACGCAGTATTTT. Translating gives CATSSRLGAGVKTDTQYF.

This clone was found once. This chain joins TRBV20-1 and TRBJ1-3; D gene ambiguous. Germline V gene data show CDR1 as DFQATT and CDR2 as SNEGSKA (reference sequence). CDR3 length: 13 residues. Trimming removed 3 bases at V and 7 bases at J, with 13 bases between. CDR3 coding DNA: TGCAGTGCTAGTGGGGTATTAGACAACACCATATATTTT. This sequence encodes CSASGVLDNTIYF.

The rearrangement links TRBV4-2 to TRBJ2-3, with 10 bases identical to TRBD2. Germline V gene sequence: CDR1 LGHNA, CDR2 YNFKEQ. Losses at the gene ends were 5 bases for V and 4 bases for J; bases not matched to a gene: 12. The CDR3 runs 17 residues. The CDR3 bases are TGTGCCAGCAGCATCGAAGGGCTAGCGGGGGTTTCAGATACGCAGTATTTT. Translation: CASSIEGLAGVSDTQYF.

This chain uses TRBV27 with TRBJ1-4; 7 bases match TRBD1. The CDR3 covers 14 residues. Germline V gene lookup returns CDR1 MNHEY and CDR2 SMNVEV (reference sequence). V lost 6 bases to trimming and J lost 8 bases; unmatched junction nucleotides: 9. CDR3 amino acids: CASSSGTALEKLFF. For the CDR3, the DNA is TGTGCCAGCAGCTCCGGGACAGCTTTGGAAAAACTGTTTTTT.

The CDR3 DNA sequence: TGTGCCAGCAGCTTAAACGGTGATCAGCCCCAGCATTTT. Its translation: CASSLNGDQPQHF. The chain links TRBV7-2 to TRBJ1-5; no firm D call. Germline loops: CDR1 SGHTA, CDR2 FQGNSA. The CDR3 is 13 residues long. V lost 2 bases to trimming and J lost 5 bases, with 7 bases between them.

The chain uses TRBV6-2 or TRBV6-3 and TRBJ2-1, with 10 bases fitting TRBD1. Germline loops: CDR1 MNHEY, CDR2 SVGEGT. This CDR3 comprises 16 residues. V was clipped by 2 bases and J by 2 bases; unmatched bases: 3. The CDR3 loop is CASSYPTGGPYNEQFF. DNA for the CDR3: TGTGCCAGCAGTTACCCGACAGGGGGCCCCTACAATGAGCAGTTCTTC.

J is TRBJ2-1 and V is TRBV5-1; TRBD1 or TRBD2 may be the D gene (5 bases each). V gave up 2 bases and J gave up 9 bases, with 12 bases separating them. The CDR3 extends over 13 amino acids. From germline, CDR1 is SGHRS and CDR2 YFSETQ. The CDR3 loop reads CASSLTTGGEQFF. CDR3 in DNA: TGCGCCAGCAGCTTAACCACAGGAGGTGAGCAGTTCTTC. Full variable domain (rest looked up from reference TRBV5-1 and TRBJ2-1): KAGVTQTPRYLIKTRGQQVTLSCSPISGHRSVSWYQQTPGQGLQFLFEYFSETQRNKGNFPGRFSGRQFSNSRSEMNVSTLELGDSALYLCASSLTTGGEQFFGPGTRLTVL.

This clone turned up a few times. The gene calls are TRBV28 and TRBJ1-4; D unresolved. V was trimmed by 5 bases and J by 0 bases, leaving 22 bases between them. The germline CDR1 and CDR2 sequences are MDHEN and SYDVKM. CDR3 length: 19 amino acids. The CDR3 region is CASSTTVDPTGATNEKLFF. The DNA of the CDR3 is TGTGCCAGCAGTACTACCGTGGACCCCACCGGGGCAACTAATGAAAAACTGTTTTTT. The complete variable domain, with remaining parts taken from reference TRBV28 and TRBJ1-4, reads DVKVTQSSRYLVKRTGEKVFLECVQDMDHENMFWYRQDPGLGLRLIYFSYDVKMKEKGDIPEGYSVSREKKERFSLILESASTNQTSMYLCASSTTVDPTGATNEKLFFGSGTQLSVL.

The chain recombines TRBV18 with TRBJ2-7; D may be TRBD1 (6 bases). The germline gives CDR1 KGHSH, CDR2 LQKENI. Trimming removed 5 bases from V and 1 base from J, with 12 bases in between. This CDR3 is 14 amino acids long. The chain's CDR3 is CASSAGQSSYEQYF. The CDR3 nucleotides are TGTGCCAGCTCAGCTGGACAGTCTTCCTACGAGCAGTACTTC.

The chain recombines TRBV12-3 or TRBV12-4 with TRBJ1-2, with no clear D. CDR3 size: 12 residues. V dropped 5 bases and J dropped 9 bases, with 13 bases sitting between them. The DNA for the CDR3 is TGTGCCAGCAGTGTTACTGCCTGGAGCTACACCTTC. Translating it yields CASSVTAWSYTF.